This TCR beta chain originates from a study of OX40 agonist ivuxolimab in advanced cancers. On the study more broadly: Partial responses, seen in three patients, involved one hepatocellular carcinoma and two cutaneous melanomas. Findings and caveats of the study: Expanded clones tended on average to be more numerous among CD8+ T cells than CD4+.

Looked up from germline, CDR1 is SGHVS and CDR2 is FQNEAQ. CDR3 size: 17 residues. V gave up 4 bases and J gave up 0 bases, with 16 bases separating them. With respect to this clone: What it binds is not known.

Clones were sequenced by immunoSEQ multiplex PCR, and TCRdb holds only the in-frame ones, with some missing. The sample records tens of thousands of clones, around 86% being singletons. The sequence was obtained from an adult with an advanced solid tumor such as melanoma, head and neck, liver or kidney cancer. This chain connects TRBV7-8 to TRBJ2-1, with D maybe TRBD1 (5 bases). The material sequenced was CD4+ or CD8+ T cells sorted from blood, taken in a trial of the OX40 agonist ivuxolimab. CDR3 region: CASSSLKGYSSYNEQFF. The CDR3 DNA reads TGTGCCAGCAGCTCCCTGAAGGGGTACAGCTCCTACAATGAGCAGTTCTTC.